A single sample is the source of the 5 T cell receptor beta chains below, sequenced in a study of CD8+ T cells in alopecia areata (dated by TCRdb to 2017 to 2018). Receptors were amplified or captured by the immunoSEQ multiplex PCR assay. RNA was extracted from all samples and reverse transcribed into cDNA as template for TCR sequencing. TCRdb limited this immuneACCESS table to in-frame rearrangements with V and J called. A share of clones is missing; checked studies link under half to unresolved V genes, and the rest is unexplained. The sample records approximately 61,000 clones, approximately 96% of which are singletons. The ten largest clonotypes hold about a quarter of the sample. Per the publication, the time point label means: baseline before oral tofacitinib. Sequencing was performed on CD8+ T cells sorted from blood, taken at week 0. The receptors were sampled from a human donor with alopecia areata.

This clone has only one observation. The chain recombines TRBV4-3 with TRBJ2-7; D not resolved. The V gene's germline CDR1 is LGHNA and CDR2 YSLEER. V lost 1 base and J 3 bases, leaving 16 bases between the germline ends. The CDR3 length is 16 residues. The CDR3: CASSQAKDMMGYEQYF. For the CDR3, the DNA is TGCGCCAGCAGCCAAGCAAAGGATATGATGGGCTACGAGCAGTACTTC.

The J gene is TRBJ2-2, the V gene TRBV7-9, with D possibly TRBD1 on 5 matching bases. V was shortened by 5 bases and J by 1 base, with 11 bases between the two germline ends. There are 15 residues in the CDR3. Germline CDR1 is SEHNR and CDR2 is FQNEAQ (reference sequence). The CDR3 DNA follows: TGTGCCAGCAGCCCTACCGGACAGAACACCGGGGAGCTGTTTTTT. It specifies CASSPTGQNTGELFF.

The chain links TRBV7-9 to TRBJ2-5; D uncertain. The CDR3 extends over 13 amino acids. V lost 8 bases and J 0 bases, leaving 10 bases between the germline ends. Looked up from germline, CDR1 is SEHNR and CDR2 is FQNEAQ (reference sequence). The CDR3: CASFLPNQETQYF. The CDR3 DNA follows: TGTGCCAGCTTTCTGCCCAACCAAGAGACCCAGTACTTC.

This sequence joins TRBV12-5 and TRBJ2-7; D is perhaps TRBD1 (6 bases). CDR3 length: 16 amino acids. Trimming cost V 3 bases and J 3 bases, with 18 bases left between them. Germline V CDR1 and CDR2: LGHNT, FRNRAP. DNA of the CDR3: TGTGCTAGTGGTTTCTCCTGGGGGCAGGATAGCTACGAGCAGTACTTC. This codes for CASGFSWGQDSYEQYF.

CDR3 nucleotides: TGCGCCAGCAGCCAAGGTGTGCTTATTACCGCAACTAATGAAAAACTGTTTTTT. Translation gives CASSQGVLITATNEKLFF. The chain recombines TRBV4-1 with TRBJ1-4, with D uncertain. V lost 1 base and J lost 0, with 15 bases in between. CDR3 length equals 18 residues. The germline V gene has CDR1 MGHRA and CDR2 YSYEKL.